This T cell receptor beta chain was captured by sequencing in a study of shared T cell receptors in the human thymus (dated by TCRdb to the early 2020s). Regarding the study in general: The study examined how the human thymus generates shared, self-reactive T-cell receptor alpha chains.

From V the trimming removes 0 bases and from J it removes 4 bases, while the gene matches leave 4 bases of the junction unaccounted for. The CDR3 starts with the cysteine, ends with the phenylalanine, and has 15 residues. Only the CDR3 region is kept as DNA, spanning 45 bases read in frame from base 1. From the germline V gene, CDR1 is SGHDN and CDR2 is FVKESK. A word on this clone: No antigen is known for it. The sample holds no much larger clone one base away, and base qualities are not on file.

The method was the immunoSEQ multiplex PCR assay. Not all clones reach the TCRdb copy of this immuneACCESS table, which keeps in-frame sequences only. Checked studies attribute under half of the gap to unresolved V genes and leave the rest unexplained. This sample is represented by roughly 410,000 clones; 85% to 95% of them were singletons. Approximately 0.02% of the sample rests with the top ten. The clonotype originates from a human donor. This chain joins TRBV14 to TRBJ1-1; TRBD1 aligns with 8 central bases. Sample: thymocytes. The CDR3 is CASSQDGQGATEAFF. The DNA sequence is as follows: TGTGCCAGCAGCCAAGATGGGCAGGGGGCCACTGAAGCTTTCTTT.